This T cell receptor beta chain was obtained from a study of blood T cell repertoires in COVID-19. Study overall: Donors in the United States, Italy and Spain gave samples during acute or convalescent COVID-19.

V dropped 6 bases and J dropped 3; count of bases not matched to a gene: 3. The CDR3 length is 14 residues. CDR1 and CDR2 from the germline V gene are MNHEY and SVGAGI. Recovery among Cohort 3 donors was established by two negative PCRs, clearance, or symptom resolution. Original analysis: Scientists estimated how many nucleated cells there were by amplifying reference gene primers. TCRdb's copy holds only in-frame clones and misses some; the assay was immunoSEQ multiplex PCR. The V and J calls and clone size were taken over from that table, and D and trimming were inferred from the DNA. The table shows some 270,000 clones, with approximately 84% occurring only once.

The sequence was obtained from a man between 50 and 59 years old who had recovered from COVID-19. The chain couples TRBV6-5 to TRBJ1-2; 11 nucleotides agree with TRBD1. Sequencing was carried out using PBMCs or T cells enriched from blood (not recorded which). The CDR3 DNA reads TGTGCCAGCAGCGGACAGGGGGCCTACTATGGCTACACCTTC. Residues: CASSGQGAYYGYTF.